This T cell receptor beta chain stems from a study of radiation and T cells in renal cell carcinoma. Points from the study as a whole: Dominant CDR3 motifs occupied more repertoire in irradiated than control tumors. Compared with controls, irradiated tumors showed greater TCR clonality.

Libraries were prepared by immunoSEQ multiplex PCR; TCRdb keeps only in-frame clonotypes and omits some of them. The profile shows about 25,000 clones, more than 45% of them singletons. The V and J ends lost 4 bases and 3 bases, in that order; junction bases with no gene match: 5. CDR1 is MNHNS, CDR2 SASEGT, per germline. CDR3 length: 15 residues. About this clone: Its antigen remains unknown.

Noted treatment: treatment-naive control, cytoreductive nephrectomy. Control tumors came from treatment-naive patients without prior radiation. The patient's renal cell carcinoma had clear cell pathology. This chain joins TRBV6-1 and TRBJ2-4; 8 bases agree with TRBD1. Source: tumor tissue, taken from a patient whose treatment was nephrectomy without radiotherapy. The sequence derives from a man in his forties or fifties with renal cell carcinoma. The CDR3: CASSALQGGKNIQYF. DNA of the CDR3: TGTGCCAGCAGTGCACTACAGGGGGGCAAAAACATTCAGTACTTC.